This is a list of T cell receptor beta chains from one sample in a study of T cell repertoires in aging, cancer and after chemotherapy. One entry per CDR3 protein, called by TCRdb with MiXCR from the multiplex PCR reads. Among several thousand distinct CDR3 sequences listed, over 25% were seen once. The sample taken for sequencing was blood. Receptor source: a human donor with a blood cancer. The donor label of this sample is uncertain. Each CDR3 is given with its conserved first and last residue. Fields, in order: D gene, V gene, J gene, clone size, CDR3 protein, CDR3 DNA. The D gene is left open where the match is weak. The size of a clone is reported for some rows only, either as once, few or many, or as a class for expanded clones.

>NA|TRBV29-1|TRBJ1-4|medium-sized
CSVERRGATNEKLFF
TGCAGCGTTGAACGACGGGGGGCCACTAATGAAAAACTGTTTTTT
>NA|TRBV5-1|TRBJ2-2|few
CASSLVADTGELFF
TGCGCCAGCAGCTTGGTAGCGGACACCGGGGAGCTGTTTTTT
>NA|TRBV29-1|TRBJ2-7|medium-sized
CSGSQGTYEQYF
TGCAGCGGGTCGCAGGGAACTTACGAGCAGTACTTC
>NA|TRBV7-6|TRBJ2-1|medium-sized
CASSLDEYNEQFF
TGTGCCAGCAGCTTAGACGAATACAATGAGCAGTTCTTC
>NA|TRBV29-1|TRBJ2-7|medium-sized
CSVGGYYEQYF
TGCAGCGTTGGGGGTTACTACGAGCAGTACTTC
>NA|TRBV6-2/TRBV6-3|TRBJ2-1|medium-sized
CASSYDRGRGSSYNEQFF
TGTGCCAGCAGTTACGACCGGGGGCGGGGGAGCTCCTACAATGAGCAGTTCTTC
>TRBD1|TRBV11-2|TRBJ1-5|NA
CASQVHGDRGQGNQPQHF
TGTGCCAGCCAGGTTCACGGGGACAGGGGACAGGGCAATCAGCCCCAGCATTTT
>NA|TRBV10-3|TRBJ2-1|medium-sized
CAISESGGRTGYNEQFF
TGTGCCATCAGTGAGTCTGGCGGGAGGACAGGCTACAATGAGCAGTTCTTC
>NA|TRBV11-3|TRBJ1-1|NA
CASSLTTGNTEAFF
TGTGCCAGCAGCCTTACGACTGGGAACACTGAAGCTTTCTTT
>TRBD1|TRBV15|TRBJ1-4|few
CATSRHRGRAEKLFF
TGTGCCACCAGCAGGCACAGGGGGCGAGCTGAAAAACTGTTTTTT
>NA|TRBV18|TRBJ2-7|NA
CASSYTPYEQYF
TGTGCCAGCAGCTACACCCCCTACGAGCAGTACTTC